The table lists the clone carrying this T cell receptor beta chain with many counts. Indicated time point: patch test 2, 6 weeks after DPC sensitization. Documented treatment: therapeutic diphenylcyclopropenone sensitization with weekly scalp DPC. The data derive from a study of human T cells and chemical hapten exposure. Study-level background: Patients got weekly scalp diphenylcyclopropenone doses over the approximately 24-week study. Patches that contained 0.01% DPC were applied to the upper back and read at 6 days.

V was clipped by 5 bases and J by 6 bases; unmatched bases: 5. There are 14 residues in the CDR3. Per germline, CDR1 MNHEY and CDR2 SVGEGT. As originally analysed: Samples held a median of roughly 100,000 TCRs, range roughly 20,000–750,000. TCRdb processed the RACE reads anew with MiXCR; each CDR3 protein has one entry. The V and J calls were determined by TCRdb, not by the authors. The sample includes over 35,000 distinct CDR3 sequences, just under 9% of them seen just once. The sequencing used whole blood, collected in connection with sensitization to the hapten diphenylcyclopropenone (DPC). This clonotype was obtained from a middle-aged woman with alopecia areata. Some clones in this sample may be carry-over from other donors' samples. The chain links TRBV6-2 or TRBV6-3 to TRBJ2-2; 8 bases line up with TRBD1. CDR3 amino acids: CASSTTGEAGELFF. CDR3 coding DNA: TGTGCCAGCAGTACGACAGGGGAGGCCGGGGAGCTGTTTTTT.